The rows below give T cell receptor beta chains drawn from one sample of a study of identical twins. From the 5' RACE reads, TCRdb called clonotypes with MiXCR, one entry per CDR3 protein. The sample has roughly 690,000 distinct CDR3 sequences; over 5% are singletons. The specimen was naive T cells sorted from blood. The receptor source for this set is a man aged 18 to 29 in good health. CDR3s include the opening cysteine and the closing phenylalanine or tryptophan. The D gene is left open where the match is weak. Some rows have no size entry. The others give once, few or many, or a class for an expanded clone.

>TRBD2|17|TRBJ2-1|TRBV20-1|many
CSARVNVGLAGIVQQFF
TGCAGTGCTAGAGTTAATGTTGGACTAGCGGGAATTGTTCAGCAGTTCTTC
>-|15|TRBJ2-1|TRBV14|-
CASSQGSVNRGEQFF
TGTGCCAGCAGCCAAGGGTCAGTCAATAGGGGTGAGCAGTTCTTC
>-|16|TRBJ2-1|TRBV11-1|few
CASSSGLGKAYNEQFF
TGTGCCAGCAGCTCCGGACTGGGAAAAGCTTACAATGAGCAGTTCTTC
>-|14|TRBJ1-4|TRBV2|few
CASRRDTYNEKLFF
TGTGCCAGCAGGCGGGACACCTATAATGAAAAACTGTTTTTT
>TRBD2|17|TRBJ2-1|TRBV20-1|-
CSAKIGLAGVPYNEQFF
TGCAGTGCCAAAATTGGACTAGCGGGAGTCCCTTACAATGAGCAGTTCTTC
>-|11|TRBJ2-1|TRBV25-1|many
CASRSDFVQFF
TGTGCCAGCAGATCGGACTTTGTACAGTTCTTC
>-|11|TRBJ2-1|TRBV6-2/TRBV6-3|few
CASTNAGRQFF
TGTGCCAGCACAAACGCGGGAAGACAGTTCTTC
>TRBD2|18|TRBJ2-1|TRBV12-3/TRBV12-4|few
CASGSGTSGSISYNEQFF
TGTGCCAGCGGATCCGGGACTAGCGGGAGTATCTCCTACAATGAGCAGTTCTTC
>-|13|TRBJ1-1|TRBV14|many
CASSQDSYTEAFF
TGTGCCAGCAGCCAAGATAGCTACACTGAAGCTTTCTTT
>TRBD2|13|TRBJ2-1|TRBV12-3/TRBV12-4|many
CASRASGINEQFF
TGTGCCAGCAGGGCTAGCGGGATCAATGAGCAGTTCTTC
>-|17|TRBJ1-2|TRBV20-1|few
CSARDLKGTHLNYGYTF
TGCAGTGCTAGAGATTTGAAGGGGACCCACCTCAACTATGGCTACACCTTC
>TRBD2|14|TRBJ2-2|TRBV12-3/TRBV12-4|few
CASRAGGEDGELFF
TGTGCCAGCAGAGCGGGAGGGGAGGACGGGGAGCTGTTTTTT
>TRBD2|19|TRBJ2-2|TRBV11-1|-
CASSLPVAPSGRGTGELFF
TGTGCCAGCAGCTTACCAGTTGCGCCTAGCGGGAGAGGGACCGGGGAGCTGTTTTTT
>-|15|TRBJ2-5|TRBV7-8|few
CASSLGASNQETQYF
TGTGCCAGCAGCTTAGGTGCTAGCAACCAAGAGACCCAGTACTTC
>-|13|TRBJ1-2|TRBV12-3/TRBV12-4|many
CASSLGPIYGYTF
TGTGCCAGCAGTTTGGGACCGATCTATGGCTACACCTTC
>-|16|TRBJ2-1|TRBV7-9|many
CASSPKLGRKYNEQFF
TGTGCCAGCAGCCCTAAACTGGGCCGGAAGTACAATGAGCAGTTCTTC
>TRBD2|17|TRBJ2-7|TRBV4-2|few
CASSQGSGRASGYEQYF
TGTGCCAGCAGCCAAGGAAGCGGGAGGGCCTCGGGCTACGAGCAGTACTTC
>-|14|TRBJ2-3|TRBV30|few
CAWSDLYSTDTQYF
TGTGCCTGGAGCGACCTTTATAGCACAGATACGCAGTATTTT
>-|16|TRBJ2-7|TRBV15|-
CATSLTWESRLYEQYF
TGTGCCACCAGCCTGACGTGGGAATCGCGTCTCTACGAGCAGTACTTC
>-|15|TRBJ1-5|TRBV21-1|-
CASSKVPNWNQPQHF
TGTGCCAGCAGCAAAGTTCCGAATTGGAATCAGCCCCAGCATTTT
>-|15|TRBJ2-3|TRBV29-1|-
CSAWQSGTGTDTQYF
TGCAGCGCTTGGCAATCTGGCACTGGGACAGATACGCAGTATTTT
>-|12|TRBJ2-2|TRBV3-1|many
CASRGLPGELFF
TGTGCCAGCAGAGGTCTTCCGGGGGAGCTGTTTTTT
>TRBD1|13|TRBJ1-6|TRBV27|-
CASRPPDRGALHF
TGTGCCAGCAGGCCCCCGGACAGGGGGGCCCTCCACTTT
>-|16|TRBJ1-1|TRBV7-6|few
CASSLETESLNTEAFF
TGTGCCAGCAGCTTAGAGACGGAGAGCCTGAACACTGAAGCTTTCTTT
>TRBD1|15|TRBJ2-7|TRBV5-1|few
CASSLETGRRNEQYF
TGCGCCAGCAGCTTGGAGACAGGGCGTCGCAACGAGCAGTACTTC
>-|16|TRBJ2-3|TRBV20-1|many
CSARGLAERSTDTQYF
TGCAGTGCTAGAGGATTAGCGGAGAGGAGCACAGATACGCAGTATTTT
>-|15|TRBJ2-3|TRBV9|few
CASSVISASTDTQYF
TGTGCCAGCAGCGTCATATCCGCTAGCACAGATACGCAGTATTTT
>-|12|TRBJ1-2|TRBV7-9|few
CASSQTVNGYTF
TGTGCCAGCAGCCAGACAGTCAATGGCTACACCTTC
>-|14|TRBJ2-7|TRBV3-1|few
CASSQVIREAEQYF
TGTGCCAGCAGCCAAGTTATAAGAGAGGCCGAGCAGTACTTC
>TRBD2|15|TRBJ2-1|TRBV12-3/TRBV12-4|many
CASTTGTSGRSEQFF
TGTGCCAGCACCACGGGGACTAGCGGGAGGAGTGAGCAGTTCTTC
>-|14|TRBJ1-5|TRBV25-1|-
CASSELGVEQPQHF
TGTGCCAGCAGTGAATTGGGGGTTGAGCAGCCCCAGCATTTT
>TRBD2|13|TRBJ2-7|TRBV20-1|many
CSGQAGVGYEQYF
TGCAGTGGCCAGGCGGGAGTTGGGTACGAGCAGTACTTC
>-|15|TRBJ1-2|TRBV11-2|many
CASSLTDNANYGYTF
TGTGCCAGCAGCCTGACGGATAATGCTAACTATGGCTACACCTTC
>TRBD1|14|TRBJ2-1|TRBV29-1|many
CSVPGTGEYNEQFF
TGCAGCGTTCCTGGGACAGGGGAATACAATGAGCAGTTCTTC
>-|13|TRBJ2-5|TRBV18|-
CASSPLLGETQYF
TGTGCCAGCTCACCGTTGTTGGGAGAGACCCAGTACTTC
>TRBD2|15|TRBJ2-7|TRBV7-9|-
CASSLLLAATYEQYF
TGTGCCAGCAGCTTATTACTAGCGGCTACCTACGAGCAGTACTTC
>TRBD2|13|TRBJ2-7|TRBV5-4|many
CASSFLGGEEQYF
TGTGCCAGCAGCTTCTTGGGGGGGGAAGAGCAGTACTTC
>-|15|TRBJ2-1|TRBV7-2|many
CASSLVATRNNEQFF
TGTGCCAGCAGCTTAGTAGCGACTCGGAACAATGAGCAGTTCTTC
>-|11|TRBJ2-7|TRBV5-1|many
CASSPGGEQYF
TGTGCCAGCAGCCCGGGCGGAGAGCAGTACTTC
>TRBD2|20|TRBJ2-1|TRBV27|-
CASSFSPGSSGRSSYNEQFF
TGTGCCAGCAGTTTCTCCCCAGGGTCTAGCGGGAGGAGCTCCTACAATGAGCAGTTCTTC
>-|15|TRBJ1-1|TRBV5-1|few
CASSYGDSPGTEAFF
TGCGCCAGCAGCTACGGAGACTCACCGGGAACTGAAGCTTTCTTT
>-|14|TRBJ1-3|TRBV12-3/TRBV12-4|many
CASSFPFSGNTIYF
TGTGCCAGCAGTTTCCCTTTCTCTGGAAACACCATATATTTT